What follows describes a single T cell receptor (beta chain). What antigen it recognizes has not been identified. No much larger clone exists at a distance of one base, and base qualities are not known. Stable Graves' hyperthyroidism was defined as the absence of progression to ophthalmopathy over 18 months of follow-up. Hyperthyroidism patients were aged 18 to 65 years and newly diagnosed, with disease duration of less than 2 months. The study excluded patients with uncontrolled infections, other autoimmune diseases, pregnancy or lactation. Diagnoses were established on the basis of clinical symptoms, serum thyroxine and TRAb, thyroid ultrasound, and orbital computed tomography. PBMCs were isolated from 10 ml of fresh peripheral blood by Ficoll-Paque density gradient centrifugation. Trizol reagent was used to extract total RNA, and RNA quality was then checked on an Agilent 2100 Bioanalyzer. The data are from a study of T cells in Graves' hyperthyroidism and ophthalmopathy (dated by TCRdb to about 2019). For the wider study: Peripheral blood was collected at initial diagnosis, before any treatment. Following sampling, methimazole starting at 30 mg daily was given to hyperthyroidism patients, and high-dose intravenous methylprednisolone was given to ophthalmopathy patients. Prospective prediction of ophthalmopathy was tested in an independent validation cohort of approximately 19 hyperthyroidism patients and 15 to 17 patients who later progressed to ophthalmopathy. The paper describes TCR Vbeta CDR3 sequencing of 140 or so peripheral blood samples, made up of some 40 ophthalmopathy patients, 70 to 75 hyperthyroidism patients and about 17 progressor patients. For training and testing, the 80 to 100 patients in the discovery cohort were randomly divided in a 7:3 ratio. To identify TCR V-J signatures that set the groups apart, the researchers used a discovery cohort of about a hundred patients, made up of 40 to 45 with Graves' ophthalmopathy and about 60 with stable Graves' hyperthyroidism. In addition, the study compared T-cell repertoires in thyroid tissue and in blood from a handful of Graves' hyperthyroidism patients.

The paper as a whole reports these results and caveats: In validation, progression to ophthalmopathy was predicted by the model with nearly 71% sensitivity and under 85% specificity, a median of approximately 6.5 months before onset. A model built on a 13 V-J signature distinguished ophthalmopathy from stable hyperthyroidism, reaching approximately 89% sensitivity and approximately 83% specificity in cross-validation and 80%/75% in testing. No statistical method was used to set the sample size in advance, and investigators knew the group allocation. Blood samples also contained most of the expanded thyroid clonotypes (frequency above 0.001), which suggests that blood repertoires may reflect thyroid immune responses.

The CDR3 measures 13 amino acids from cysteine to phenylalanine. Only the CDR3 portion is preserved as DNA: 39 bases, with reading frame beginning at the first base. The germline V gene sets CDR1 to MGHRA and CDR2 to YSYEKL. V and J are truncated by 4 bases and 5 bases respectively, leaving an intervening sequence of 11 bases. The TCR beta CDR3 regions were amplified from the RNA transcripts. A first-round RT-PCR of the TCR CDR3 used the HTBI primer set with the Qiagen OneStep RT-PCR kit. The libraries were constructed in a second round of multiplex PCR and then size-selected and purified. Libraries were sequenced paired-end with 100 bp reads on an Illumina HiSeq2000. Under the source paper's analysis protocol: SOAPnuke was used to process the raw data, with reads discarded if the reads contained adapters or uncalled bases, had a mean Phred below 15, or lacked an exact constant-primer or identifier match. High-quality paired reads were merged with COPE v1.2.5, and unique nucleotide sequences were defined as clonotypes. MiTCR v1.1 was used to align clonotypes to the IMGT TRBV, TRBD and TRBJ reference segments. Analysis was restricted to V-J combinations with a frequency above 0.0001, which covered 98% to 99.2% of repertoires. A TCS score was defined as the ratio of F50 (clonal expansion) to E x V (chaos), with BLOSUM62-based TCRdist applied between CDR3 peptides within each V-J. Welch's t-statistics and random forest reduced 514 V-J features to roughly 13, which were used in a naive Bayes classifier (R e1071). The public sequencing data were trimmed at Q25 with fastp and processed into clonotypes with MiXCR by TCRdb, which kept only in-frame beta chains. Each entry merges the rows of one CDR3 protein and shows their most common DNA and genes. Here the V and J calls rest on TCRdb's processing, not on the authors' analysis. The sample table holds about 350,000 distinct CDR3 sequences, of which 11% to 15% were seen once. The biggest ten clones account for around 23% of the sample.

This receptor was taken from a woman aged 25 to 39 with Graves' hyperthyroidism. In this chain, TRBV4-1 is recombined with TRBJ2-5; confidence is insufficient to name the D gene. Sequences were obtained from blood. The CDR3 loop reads CASSRLFVETQYF. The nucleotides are TGCGCCAGCAGCCGCCTATTTGTCGAGACCCAGTACTTC.